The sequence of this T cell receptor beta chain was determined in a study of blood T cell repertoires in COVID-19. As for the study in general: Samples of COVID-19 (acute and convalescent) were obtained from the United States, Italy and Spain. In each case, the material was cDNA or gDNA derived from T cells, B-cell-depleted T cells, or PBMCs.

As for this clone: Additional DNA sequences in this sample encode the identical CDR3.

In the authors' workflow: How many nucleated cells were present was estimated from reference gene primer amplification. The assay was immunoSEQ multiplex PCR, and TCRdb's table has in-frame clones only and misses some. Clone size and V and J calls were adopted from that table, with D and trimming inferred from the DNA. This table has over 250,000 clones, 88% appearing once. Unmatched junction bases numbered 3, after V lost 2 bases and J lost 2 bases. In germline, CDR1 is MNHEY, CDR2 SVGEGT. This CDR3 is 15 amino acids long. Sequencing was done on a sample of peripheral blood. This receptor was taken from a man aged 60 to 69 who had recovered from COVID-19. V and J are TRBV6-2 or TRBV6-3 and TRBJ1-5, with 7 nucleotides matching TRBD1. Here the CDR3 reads CASSYGGTGNQPQHF. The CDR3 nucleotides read TGTGCCAGCAGTTACGGGGGGACAGGCAATCAGCCCCAGCATTTT.